This TCR beta chain was documented in a study of CD8+ T cells in alopecia areata. Study-level findings and limits: Mice showed clearer TCR sharing than patients did, a gap that was possibly HLA-related. Tofacitinib produced a significant decrease in scalp clonality and in expanded CD8+ clones among the top 100.

Treatment defined: oral pan-JAK inhibitor, 5-10 mg twice daily. The CDR3 sequence is 13 residues long. Germline V gene lookup returns CDR1 SEHNR and CDR2 FQNEAQ (reference sequence). V was clipped by 0 bases and J by 5 bases, with 7 bases between them. This clone turned up a few times. Its specificity is unknown. TCR sequencing used cDNA made by reverse transcription of extracted RNA. Produced via immunoSEQ multiplex PCR; TCRdb's table is partial and in-frame only. The table records 60,000 to 85,000 clones, roughly 28% of them present only once. The chain combines TRBV7-9 with TRBJ1-2; the D gene is possibly TRBD1 (5 bases). Sequenced material: CD8+ T cells sorted from blood, taken at week 4, from a patient treated with tofacitinib. This TCR was sampled from a human donor with alopecia areata. DNA for the CDR3: TGTGCCAGCAGCTTAGCGACAGCTTATGGCTACACCTTC. Translated, it gives CASSLATAYGYTF.